This TCR beta chain was recovered during a study of pediatric ulcerative colitis. The assay was immunoSEQ multiplex PCR, and TCRdb's table has in-frame clones only and misses some. The sample includes approximately 9,300 clones, 80% to 90% of them seen just once. The study, taken as a whole, reports: No controls had the two rectal clonotypes shared by ulcerative colitis patients.

A word on this clone: What it binds is not known.

V lost 5 bases and J lost 0; bases outside the gene matches: 10. Germline V gene lookup returns CDR1 MNHEY and CDR2 SMNVEV (reference sequence). CDR3 length: 17 residues. The sequence was collected from a girl aged 5-17 years with moderate ulcerative colitis. What was sequenced was blood. This sequence joins TRBV27 and TRBJ1-3, with 7 nucleotides matching TRBD1. CDR3: CASSPRQGASSGNTIYF. CDR3 coding DNA: TGTGCCAGCAGTCCACGACAGGGTGCAAGCTCTGGAAACACCATATATTTT.